This T cell receptor (beta chain) was found in a study of Ad26.COV2.S vaccination and SARS-CoV-2 variants. For the study at large: Within the COV1001 Ad26.COV2.S trial arm, the donor was enrolled. Once, or twice with 56 days between doses, Ad26.COV2.S was given intramuscularly.

Note on this clone: Other DNA sequences in this sample translate to the same CDR3.

Treatment here: some 20 received Ad26.COV2.S at low or high dose, single or two shots; about 5 received placebo; per-sample allocation not given. Collection of the samples took place on day 63 after the first injection of vaccine or placebo. A Boston donor was an adult aged 18-55 years. What was given as vaccine was an Ad26 vector encoding Wuhan-strain SARS-CoV-2 spike. The method was immunoSEQ multiplex PCR; TCRdb's version includes in-frame clones alone and lacks a portion of them. The table includes 300,000 to 400,000 clones, around 90% detected once. Germline CDR1 and CDR2: GTSNPN and SVGIG (reference sequence). V was shortened by 3 bases and J by 4 bases, with 10 bases between the two germline ends. The CDR3 spans 12 residues.

This chain uses TRBV30 with TRBJ2-7; possible D gene TRBD1, 6 bases. The sequence was collected from a person between 18 and 65 years old who received the Ad26.COV2.S COVID-19 vaccine or a placebo. This specimen consisted of peripheral blood, obtained in a trial of Ad26.COV2.S vaccine versus placebo. CDR3 amino acids: CAWSAQGYEQYF. The CDR3 DNA follows: TGTGCCTGGAGCGCACAGGGTTACGAGCAGTACTTC. The variable domain in full, completed from reference TRBV30 and TRBJ2-7, reads SQTIHQWPATLVQPVGSPLSLECTVEGTSNPNLYWYRQAAGRGLQLLFYSVGIGQISSEVPQNLSASRPQDRQFILSSKKLLLSDSGFYLCAWSAQGYEQYFGPGTRLTVT.